The 9 T cell receptor beta chains listed next were all sequenced from one sample in a study of blood T cell repertoires in COVID-19. Clones were sequenced by immunoSEQ multiplex PCR, and TCRdb holds only the in-frame ones, with some missing. The sample contains roughly 500,000 clones, roughly 90% of which appear only once. What was sequenced was PBMCs or T cells enriched from blood (not recorded which). The receptors were gathered from a middle-aged woman who had recovered from COVID-19.

The chain joins TRBV6-5 to TRBJ2-1, with TRBD2 matching over 8 bases. J was trimmed by 7 bases and V by 6 bases; bases with no gene match: 8. Germline assignment: CDR1 MNHEY and CDR2 SVGAGI. The CDR3 is made up of 14 amino acids. CDR3 in amino acids: CASSLSGSFNEQFF. The CDR3 region has the DNA TGTGCCAGCAGCCTGAGCGGGAGTTTTAATGAGCAGTTCTTC.

The chain employs TRBV4-3 and TRBJ1-5, with no clear D. Trimming stripped 0 bases from V and 2 bases from J, with 5 bases between. Germline CDR1 LGHNA, CDR2 YSLEER. CDR3 length equals 14 residues. CDR3 bases: TGCGCCAGCAGCCAAGATCTACGCAATCAGCCCCAGCATTTT. The encoded protein is CASSQDLRNQPQHF.

The chain has TRBV7-2 and TRBJ1-1, with D uncertain. The CDR3 has 15 amino acids. Germline assignment: CDR1 SGHTA and CDR2 FQGNSA. V gave up 0 bases and J gave up 0 bases, with 8 bases separating them. The CDR3: CASSLAGTLNTEAFF. The DNA for the CDR3 is TGTGCCAGCAGCTTAGCTGGCACGCTGAACACTGAAGCTTTCTTT.

This clone was recorded only once. The J gene is TRBJ2-3, the V gene TRBV2; weak D call: TRBD2 (6 bases). The V gene's germline CDR1 is SNHLY and CDR2 FYNNEI. V was pared by 6 bases and J by 2 bases, with 9 bases between. The CDR3 extends over 13 amino acids. The CDR3 coding sequence is TGTGCCAGCAGAAGGGACTTCACAGATACGCAGTATTTT. Its translation: CASRRDFTDTQYF.

The gene calls are TRBV4-3 and TRBJ2-7; tentatively, D is TRBD2 (5 bases). CDR1 is LGHNA and CDR2 is YSLEER in the germline V gene. The length of the CDR3 is 16 residues. V shed 0 bases and J shed 5 bases, with 17 bases lying between them. This CDR3 reads CASSQDRASKGHEQYF. Written as DNA, the CDR3 is TGCGCCAGCAGCCAAGATAGGGCTAGCAAGGGCCACGAGCAGTACTTC.

V is TRBV4-3 and J is TRBJ1-2, with TRBD1 as a possible D gene (5 bases). The CDR3 totals 14 residues. Trimming cost V 1 base and J 1 base, with 7 bases left between them. Looked up from germline, CDR1 is LGHNA and CDR2 is YSLEER. This CDR3 is CASSQGQFNYGYTF. The CDR3 DNA is TGCGCCAGCAGCCAAGGACAGTTTAACTATGGCTACACCTTC.

The V and J genes are TRBV25-1 and TRBJ1-2; 10 bases line up with TRBD1. V was clipped by 1 base and J by 4 bases; unmatched bases: 6. The CDR3 is 16 amino acids. CDR1 is MGHDK and CDR2 is SYGVNS in the germline V gene. The CDR3 DNA sequence: TGTGCCAGCAGTGAATGGGGGGGGACAGGGGTCTATGGCTACACCTTC. It yields the protein CASSEWGGTGVYGYTF.

This clone appeared a single time. J is TRBJ1-6 and V is TRBV3-1 (or the pseudogene TRBV3-2), with a tentative D call TRBD1 (6 bases). Trimming took off 6 bases at V and 0 bases at J, with 15 bases between the two ends. Per germline, CDR1 LGHDT and CDR2 YNNKEL (reference sequence). The CDR3 spans 17 residues. CDR3 in DNA: TGTGCCAGCAGTAGGCCACAGGGCAGCTCCTATAATTCACCCCTCCACTTT. Translating it yields CASSRPQGSSYNSPLHF.

The chain combines TRBV5-4 with TRBJ2-7, with 7 bases identical to TRBD2. The CDR3 length is 15 residues. Trimming at V came to 0 bases and at J to 4 bases, leaving 7 bases not matched to a gene. The V gene's germline CDR1 is SGHNT and CDR2 YYREEE (reference sequence). CDR3: CASSLDTSAPYEQYF. The CDR3 DNA sequence: TGTGCCAGCAGCTTGGATACTAGCGCCCCGTACGAGCAGTACTTC.